These 27 T cell receptor beta chains originate from one sample sequenced in a study of CD8 T cells in Susac syndrome. Roughly 0.45 to 1 ug RNA was reverse transcribed with random hexamers. MiXCR, run by TCRdb on the immunoSEQ multiplex PCR reads, gives a single entry per CDR3 protein. The sample includes about 300,000 distinct CDR3 sequences, over 75% of them seen just once. The sample was CD8+ T cells from PBMCs. These receptor sequences come from a human donor with multiple sclerosis.

The rearrangement links TRBV7-9 to TRBJ1-2; a possible D gene is TRBD1 (6 bases). CDR1 is SEHNR and CDR2 is FQNEAQ in the germline V gene (reference sequence). Trimming pared 4 bases from V and 3 bases from J, leaving 15 bases between. The CDR3 spans 15 residues. The CDR3 loop reads CASSSTRTEDYGYTF. As DNA, the CDR3 is TGTGCCAGCAGCTCGACTCGGACAGAAGACTATGGCTACACCTTC.

The gene calls are TRBV13 and TRBJ2-1; maybe TRBD2 (5 bases). CDR1 is PRHDT and CDR2 is FYEKMQ in the germline V gene (reference sequence). V was cut by 1 base and J by 5 bases, with 12 bases left in between. This CDR3 has 15 residues. The CDR3 coding sequence is TGTGCCAGCAGCTTAGCCGGAGGATTTGACAATGAGCAGTTCTTC. Protein sequence: CASSLAGGFDNEQFF. The whole variable domain, remainder taken from reference TRBV13 and TRBJ2-1, is AAGVIQSPRHLIKEKRETATLKCYPIPRHDTVYWYQQGPGQDPQFLISFYEKMQSDKGSIPDRFSAQQFSDYHSELNMSSLELGDSALYFCASSLAGGFDNEQFFGPGTRLTVL.

As DNA, the CDR3 is TGTGCCAGCAGTGACTCGAGAGGGGGTGGGTCAGATACGCAGTATTTT. This translates into CASSDSRGGGSDTQYF. The V gene is TRBV6-4, the J gene TRBJ2-3; the D gene is possibly TRBD1 (6 bases). The CDR3 is 16 amino acids. Trimming removed 0 bases at V and 4 bases at J, with 14 bases between. From germline, CDR1 is MRHNA and CDR2 SNTAGT.

This clonotype was recorded only once. This chain joins TRBV29-1 and TRBJ1-5; the D gene is possibly TRBD1 (6 bases). CDR3 length: 14 residues. With 6 bases removed from V and 8 bases from J, the gap between germline ends came to 20 bases. Germline V gene sequence: CDR1 SQVTM, CDR2 ANQGSEA. The CDR3 DNA follows: TGCAGCGTGAAGGGGGGGACCCAAGGGGAGCCCCAGCATTTT. It yields the protein CSVKGGTQGEPQHF.

V usage is TRBV5-6 and J usage is TRBJ2-7, with D unresolved. Germline V gives CDR1 SGHDT, CDR2 YYEEEE. This CDR3 has 14 amino acids. V lost 1 base and J lost 5, with 13 bases in between. Here the CDR3 reads CASSLRRVPHEQYF. CDR3 nucleotides: TGTGCCAGCAGCTTGAGAAGGGTTCCCCACGAGCAGTACTTC.

The chain joins TRBV14 to TRBJ1-2, with 10 bases that match TRBD1. CDR1 and CDR2 from the germline V gene are SGHDN and FVKESK. The CDR3 extends over 14 amino acids. Trimming took 3 bases from V and 6 from J; bases not matched to a gene: 4. The chain's CDR3 is CASSQAGTGDGYTF. As DNA, the CDR3 is TGTGCCAGCAGCCAGGCCGGGACAGGGGATGGCTACACCTTC.

The chain joins TRBV20-1 to TRBJ2-7, with D perhaps matching TRBD1 (7 bases). Germline V gene sequence: CDR1 DFQATT, CDR2 SNEGSKA (reference sequence). V was trimmed by 8 bases and J by 2 bases, leaving 13 bases between them. CDR3 length: 12 residues. This chain's CDR3 is CSPAGGPYEQYF. In nucleotides, the CDR3 is TGCAGTCCAGCAGGGGGGCCCTACGAGCAGTACTTC.

The chain recombines TRBV4-3 with TRBJ2-7; D tentatively reads TRBD1 or TRBD2 (5 bases each). The V end was cut by 1 base, the J end by 5 bases, with 15 bases between. Germline V gene sequence: CDR1 LGHNA, CDR2 YSLEER. The CDR3 consists of 15 residues. The CDR3 is CASSQAGARFHEQYF. The CDR3, as DNA: TGCGCCAGCAGCCAAGCCGGGGCCCGCTTCCACGAGCAGTACTTC.

The genes are TRBV27 and TRBJ1-1; D is undetermined. The germline V and J ends were trimmed by 0 bases and 6 bases, with 11 bases remaining between them. The CDR3 sequence is 14 residues long. Germline CDR1 is MNHEY and CDR2 is SMNVEV (reference sequence). CDR3 residues: CASSLSRGRAEAFF. The CDR3 DNA follows: TGTGCCAGCAGTTTATCCAGAGGGAGAGCTGAAGCTTTCTTT.

This clonotype was detected only a few times. CDR3 sequence: CASSPSGSPGELFF. For the CDR3, the DNA is TGTGCCAGCAGCCCAAGCGGGAGCCCCGGGGAGCTGTTTTTT. The chain employs TRBV13 and TRBJ2-2; 8 nucleotides align to TRBD2. Germline V gene sequence: CDR1 PRHDT, CDR2 FYEKMQ (reference sequence). The CDR3 runs 14 residues. With V trimmed by 5 bases and J by 6 bases, 5 bases remained unmatched.

This chain uses TRBV7-8 with TRBJ2-5, with D unresolved. V lost 1 base and J 0 bases, leaving 6 bases between the germline ends. Germline V gives CDR1 SGHVS, CDR2 FQNEAQ. The CDR3 runs 14 residues. The CDR3 protein is CASSLEGNQETQYF. CDR3 coding DNA: TGTGCCAGCAGCTTAGAGGGCAACCAAGAGACCCAGTACTTC.

The chain links TRBV11-2 to TRBJ2-1; D ambiguous. The CDR3 extends over 15 amino acids. The germline V gene encodes CDR1 SGHAT and CDR2 FQNNGV. V was clipped by 2 bases and J by 0 bases, with 8 bases between them. The CDR3 is CASSLNGRSYNEQFF. CDR3 nucleotide sequence: TGTGCCAGCAGCTTAAACGGCCGCTCCTACAATGAGCAGTTCTTC.

The V gene is TRBV29-1, the J gene TRBJ1-2; TRBD1 matches at 9 bases. The trim removed 6 bases at V and 4 bases at J, leaving 9 bases unmatched. Germline values: CDR1 SQVTM, CDR2 ANQGSEA. The CDR3 has 14 amino acids. CDR3 coding DNA: TGCAGCGTGGGGACAGGGCCAACCATCTATGGCTACACCTTC. This codes for CSVGTGPTIYGYTF.

The chain joins TRBV7-9 to TRBJ2-3, with D unresolved. The CDR3 loop spans 13 amino acids. V shed 5 bases and J shed 6 bases, with 12 bases lying between them. Germline CDR1 and CDR2: SEHNR and FQNEAQ (reference sequence). CDR3 in amino acids: CASSPPETDTQYF. The CDR3 DNA is TGTGCCAGCAGCCCGCCGGAGACGGATACGCAGTATTTT.

CDR3: CASSQDRAGGPGELFF. The DNA for the CDR3 is TGTGCCAGCAGCCAAGATAGAGCGGGGGGGCCCGGGGAGCTGTTTTTT. The V and J genes are TRBV3-1 and TRBJ2-2; 10 nucleotides align to TRBD2. Germline V gives CDR1 LGHDT, CDR2 YNNKEL (reference sequence). CDR3 length equals 16 residues. Trimming removed 0 bases from V and 6 bases from J; junction bases left unmatched: 4. The full variable domain, rest sourced from reference TRBV3-1 and TRBJ2-2, is DTAVSQTPKYLVTQMGNDKSIKCEQNLGHDTMYWYKQDSKKFLKIMFSYNNKELIINETVPNRFSPKSPDKAHLNLHINSLELGDSAVYFCASSQDRAGGPGELFFGEGSRLTVL.

In this sample, this clonotype turned up once. The chain is built from TRBV7-3 and TRBJ1-1; D ambiguous. The CDR3 has 15 amino acids. Germline values: CDR1 SGHTA, CDR2 FQGTGA. Trimming stripped 5 bases from V and 0 bases from J, with 13 bases between. The CDR3 here is CASSPTGPMNTEAFF. CDR3 sequence (DNA): TGTGCCAGCAGCCCCACCGGGCCTATGAACACTGAAGCTTTCTTT.

V gene TRBV27 combines with J gene TRBJ2-5; 7 nucleotides line up with TRBD2. The CDR3 runs 13 residues. CDR1 is MNHEY and CDR2 is SMNVEV in the germline V gene (reference sequence). V trimming: 10 bases; J trimming: 4 bases; junction bases outside the gene matches: 9. The CDR3 DNA follows: TGTGCCACTCGTGGGGAGGGCGGAGAGACCCAGTACTTC. It codes for CATRGEGGETQYF.

This clonotype was picked up a small number of times. This chain connects TRBV12-3 or TRBV12-4 to TRBJ2-7; perhaps TRBD2 as D (7 bases). The CDR3 has 14 amino acids. The V and J ends lost 3 bases and 2 bases respectively, with 11 bases between them. CDR3 in DNA: TGTGCCAGCAGTTTGGGGCGGGGGCCCTACGAGCAGTACTTC. As protein: CASSLGRGPYEQYF.

In this sample, this clonotype turned up once. J is TRBJ1-1 and V is TRBV13; tentative D call: TRBD1 (5 bases). The V end lost 2 bases, the J end lost 1 base, and 17 bases lay between the germline ends. The V gene's germline CDR1 is PRHDT and CDR2 FYEKMQ (reference sequence). The CDR3 runs 17 residues. CDR3: CASSLSREGRGNTEAFF. CDR3 sequence (DNA): TGTGCCAGCAGCTTATCTCGGGAGGGACGCGGGAACACTGAAGCTTTCTTT.

The genes are TRBV19 and TRBJ2-7, with D possibly being TRBD2 (5 bases). The CDR3 loop spans 14 amino acids. Trimming cost V 8 bases and J 1 base, with 15 bases left between them. CDR1 is LNHDA and CDR2 is SQIVND in the germline V gene (reference sequence). The CDR3 region is CASGEKRSSYEQYF. The CDR3 nucleotides are TGTGCCAGTGGGGAGAAGCGGAGTTCCTACGAGCAGTACTTC.

This clonotype was observed once. The J gene is TRBJ1-1, the V gene TRBV5-1; D gene ambiguous. Trimming cost V 0 bases and J 0 bases, with 9 bases left between them. The V gene's germline CDR1 is SGHRS and CDR2 YFSETQ. The CDR3 has 15 amino acids. The CDR3 DNA sequence: TGCGCCAGCAGCTTGGTTGGACCGCTGAACACTGAAGCTTTCTTT. Translation gives CASSLVGPLNTEAFF.

In this sample, this clonotype turned up a few times. The CDR3 nucleotides read TGTGCCAGCAGCTTAGTCCTCGGGACAGATACGCAGTATTTT. Its translation is CASSLVLGTDTQYF. The chain combines TRBV11-2 with TRBJ2-3; D not resolved. Deletions cut 1 base from V and 3 bases from J, with 8 bases between. In germline, CDR1 is SGHAT, CDR2 FQNNGV. The CDR3 contains 14 residues.

V and J are TRBV7-8 and TRBJ2-5; a possible D gene is TRBD2 (5 bases). This CDR3 is built from 13 residues. CDR1 SGHVS and CDR2 FQNEAQ come from the germline V gene. Trimming pared 1 base from V and 7 bases from J, leaving 10 bases between. CDR3 protein: CASSLGGLGTQYF. Here the CDR3 DNA reads TGTGCCAGCAGCTTAGGCGGACTCGGGACCCAGTACTTC.

The genes are TRBV7-9 and TRBJ2-7, with D perhaps assigned TRBD1 or TRBD2 (5 bases each). Germline CDR1 and CDR2: SEHNR and FQNEAQ (reference sequence). The CDR3 contains 13 residues. Deletions cut 5 bases from V and 6 bases from J, with 14 bases between. The CDR3 DNA follows: TGTGCCAGCAGCCCAGGGACGATCGGCGAGCAGTACTTC. The encoded protein is CASSPGTIGEQYF.

This chain uses TRBV9 with TRBJ2-1; 14 bases map to TRBD2. The CDR3 consists of 15 residues. The trim removed 3 bases at V and 8 bases at J, leaving 4 bases unmatched. Germline lookup yields CDR1 SGDLS and CDR2 YYNGEE. This chain's CDR3 is CASSAGLAGGYEQFF. CDR3 nucleotide sequence: TGTGCCAGCAGCGCCGGACTAGCGGGGGGATATGAGCAGTTCTTC. The whole variable domain, remainder taken from reference TRBV9 and TRBJ2-1, is DSGVTQTPKHLITATGQRVTLRCSPRSGDLSVYWYQQSLDQGLQFLIQYYNGEERAKGNILERFSAQQFPDLHSELNLSSLELGDSALYFCASSAGLAGGYEQFFGPGTRLTVL.

The chain joins TRBV7-8 to TRBJ2-5; 11 bases line up with TRBD2. The CDR3 is made up of 15 amino acids. The V segment lost 5 bases and the J segment 3 bases; nucleotides outside the gene matches: 5. Germline assignment: CDR1 SGHVS and CDR2 FQNEAQ. The CDR3, as DNA: TGTGCCAGCAGCCTGATAGCGGGGGGGAAAGAGACCCAGTACTTC. Translation gives CASSLIAGGKETQYF.

This chain connects TRBV4-1 to TRBJ2-6; D possibly matches TRBD1 or TRBD2 (5 bases each). V was trimmed by 0 bases and J by 3 bases, leaving 9 bases between them. The germline gives CDR1 MGHRA, CDR2 YSYEKL. The CDR3 spans 16 residues. CDR3 amino acids: CASSQEGPLGANVLTF. CDR3 bases: TGCGCCAGCAGCCAAGAGGGACCTCTTGGGGCCAACGTCCTGACTTTC.